The next 7 T cell receptor beta chains were all read from a single sample in a study of cytomegalovirus exposure and HLA in healthy donors. In the PCR, 60 Vbeta and 13 Jbeta primers were used. Sequenced by immunoSEQ multiplex PCR; TCRdb stores in-frame clones only, minus some. The data hold fewer than 100,000 clones, with roughly 76% observed a single time. The sample consisted of PBMCs. These receptors were taken from a man aged 40-50 years in good health and CMV-seronegative.

This clone was recorded once. This rearrangement joins TRBV2 to TRBJ2-5; D may be TRBD1 (6 bases). Germline V gene sequence: CDR1 SNHLY, CDR2 FYNNEI. The CDR3 is made up of 13 amino acids. The ends were cut back, 8 bases at V and 5 bases at J, with 15 bases in the middle. The CDR3 sequence is CASPTGFGETQYF. CDR3 bases: TGTGCCAGCCCCACAGGGTTCGGGGAGACCCAGTACTTC.

The gene calls are TRBV19 and TRBJ2-6, with 8 bases fitting TRBD2. This CDR3 region has 16 residues. Trimming cost V 6 bases and J 0 bases; bases outside gene matches: 4. From germline, CDR1 is LNHDA and CDR2 SQIVND (reference sequence). The CDR3: CASRPGGDSGANVLTF. The CDR3, as DNA: TGTGCCAGTAGGCCGGGGGGGGACTCTGGGGCCAACGTCCTGACTTTC.

The rearrangement uses TRBV28 and TRBJ2-3; 9 bases match TRBD2. The CDR3 totals 19 residues. V lost 4 bases and J lost 3; bases outside the gene matches: 17. Germline CDR1 is MDHEN and CDR2 is SYDVKM. The CDR3 is CASSSFFSGRTLMTDTQYF. In nucleotides, the CDR3 is TGTGCCAGCAGTTCTTTCTTTAGCGGGAGAACCCTCATGACAGATACGCAGTATTTT.

V is TRBV5-1 and J is TRBJ1-1; D not resolved. The germline V and J ends were trimmed by 0 bases and 5 bases, with 14 bases remaining between them. The CDR3 length is 15 residues. The germline gives CDR1 SGHRS, CDR2 YFSETQ. CDR3 nucleotides: TGCGCCAGCAGCTTGGTAGGGCCGGGGAGTACTGAAGCTTTCTTT. As protein: CASSLVGPGSTEAFF.

CDR3 nucleotide sequence: TGTGCCAGCTCGAGGTCTCAGGGTGTCGGCACTGAAGCTTTCTTT. The encoded protein is CASSRSQGVGTEAFF. V and J are TRBV27 and TRBJ1-1, with D possibly matching TRBD1 (5 bases). The V gene's germline CDR1 is MNHEY and CDR2 SMNVEV (reference sequence). The V and J ends lost 8 bases and 4 bases respectively, with 20 bases between them. The CDR3 totals 15 residues.

The V gene is TRBV28, the J gene TRBJ2-5; 8 bases line up with TRBD1. This CDR3 comprises 14 residues. The J segment lost 9 bases and the V segment lost 4 bases, leaving 10 bases of the junction unmatched. CDR1 and CDR2 (germline): MDHEN, SYDVKM. The CDR3 DNA sequence: TGTGCCAGCAGTTCCGACAGGGGCCCCATGGCCCAGTACTTC. Translated: CASSSDRGPMAQYF.

The chain combines TRBV5-1 with TRBJ2-1, with D possibly being TRBD1 (6 bases). The V and J ends lost 4 bases and 0 bases respectively, with 11 bases between them. This CDR3 is built from 15 residues. CDR1 and CDR2 (germline): SGHRS, YFSETQ. The CDR3 coding sequence is TGCGCCAGCAGCGACGGGACAAGCTCCTACAATGAGCAGTTCTTC. The encoded protein is CASSDGTSSYNEQFF.